A single sample is the source of the 17 T cell receptor beta chains below, sequenced in a study of blood T cell repertoires in COVID-19. Data came from immunoSEQ multiplex PCR; TCRdb stores just in-frame clones and leaves some out. Altogether around 130,000 clones are present, around 80% being singletons, with the ten largest covering about 2.6%. Sequencing input: PBMCs or T cells enriched from blood (not recorded which). These receptors all come from a man aged 35 to 55 with acute COVID-19.

This clone came up a few times. CDR3: CASTLVFEEPQHF. In nucleotides, the CDR3 is TGTGCCAGCACCCTGGTTTTCGAGGAGCCCCAGCATTTT. This chain uses TRBV7-2 with TRBJ1-5; D remains unclear. This CDR3 region has 13 residues. The germline V gene encodes CDR1 SGHTA and CDR2 FQGNSA. V lost 7 bases and J lost 8, with 15 bases in between. Looking up the rest from reference TRBV7-2 and TRBJ1-5 gives the full variable domain: GAGVSQSPSNKVTEKGKDVELRCDPISGHTALYWYRQSLGQGLEFLIYFQGNSAPDKSGLPSDRFSAERTGGSVSTLTIQRTQQEDSAVYLCASTLVFEEPQHFGDGTRLSIL.

The CDR3 sequence: CASSQDVGEPYGYTF. CDR3 bases: TGCGCCAGCAGCCAAGACGTAGGAGAACCCTATGGCTACACCTTC. J is TRBJ1-2 and V is TRBV4-1; D gene uncertain. The germline V and J ends were trimmed by 0 bases and 4 bases, with 12 bases remaining between them. Germline V CDR1 and CDR2: MGHRA, YSYEKL. The CDR3 has 15 amino acids.

This rearrangement joins TRBV5-1 to TRBJ2-5; D is uncertain. The ends were cut back, 0 bases at V and 3 bases at J, with 9 bases in the middle. The CDR3 is 14 residues long. Germline CDR1 SGHRS, CDR2 YFSETQ. The CDR3 spells CASSLEWAEETQYF. The CDR3 DNA reads as TGCGCCAGCAGCTTGGAATGGGCAGAAGAGACCCAGTACTTC.

This chain connects TRBV28 to TRBJ2-6; 7 bases map to TRBD1. CDR3 length equals 16 residues. The V gene's germline CDR1 is MDHEN and CDR2 SYDVKM. Trimming at V came to 6 bases and at J to 2 bases, leaving 7 bases not matched to a gene. CDR3 coding DNA: TGTGCCAGCAGGTACTCAGGGGGTACTGGGGCCAACGTCCTGACTTTC. This encodes CASRYSGGTGANVLTF. The whole variable domain, remainder taken from reference TRBV28 and TRBJ2-6, is DVKVTQSSRYLVKRTGEKVFLECVQDMDHENMFWYRQDPGLGLRLIYFSYDVKMKEKGDIPEGYSVSREKKERFSLILESASTNQTSMYLCASRYSGGTGANVLTFGAGSRLTVL.

This chain uses TRBV5-5 with TRBJ1-5; a weak D match, TRBD1 (5 bases). Trimming removed 3 bases at V and 7 bases at J, with 17 bases between. From germline, CDR1 is SGHKS and CDR2 YYEKEE (reference sequence). The CDR3 is made up of 15 amino acids. The CDR3 DNA sequence: TGTGCCAGCAGCTGGATGTCTGGGGCAGGGCAGCCCCAGCATTTT. Its protein is CASSWMSGAGQPQHF.

The chain links TRBV12-3 or TRBV12-4 to TRBJ2-7; D gene unclear. V was clipped by 6 bases and J by 6 bases, with 15 bases between them. The CDR3 runs 13 residues. The CDR3 spells CASSLGRALEQYF. The CDR3 nucleotides read TGTGCCAGCAGCCTTGGGCGTGCGCTCGAGCAGTACTTC.

The chain employs TRBV3-1 (or the pseudogene TRBV3-2) and TRBJ2-7, with 7 bases lining up with TRBD1. V gave up 1 base and J gave up 4 bases; unmatched junction bases: 4. The CDR3 runs to 14 residues. CDR1 is LGHDT, CDR2 YNNKEL, per germline (reference sequence). For the CDR3, the DNA is TGTGCCAGCAGCCAAGCTACAGGGGCTTACGAGCAGTACTTC. Protein product: CASSQATGAYEQYF.

This chain uses TRBV14 with TRBJ1-1; TRBD1 aligns across 11 bases. V lost 0 bases and J lost 4; bases outside the gene matches: 7. The CDR3 totals 17 residues. CDR1 and CDR2 (germline): SGHDN, FVKESK. The CDR3: CASSQDRGQGASTEAFF. The CDR3, as DNA: TGTGCCAGCAGCCAAGATCGAGGACAGGGGGCGAGCACTGAAGCTTTCTTT.

This chain connects TRBV6-5 to TRBJ1-6, with 7 bases that match TRBD1. Germline V lookup: CDR1 MNHEY, CDR2 SVGAGI. The CDR3 has 15 residues. Losses at the gene ends were 6 bases for V and 6 bases for J; bases not matched to a gene: 8. The CDR3 is CASRLGTAPNSPLHF. CDR3 bases: TGTGCCAGCAGGCTAGGGACAGCACCTAATTCACCCCTCCACTTT.

This chain connects TRBV18 to TRBJ2-7; 7 nucleotides agree with TRBD1. The CDR3 spans 18 residues. Per germline, CDR1 KGHSH and CDR2 LQKENI. The J segment lost 2 bases and the V segment lost 5 bases, leaving 18 bases of the junction unmatched. The CDR3 reads CASSSQPAGTVFPYEQYF. The DNA for the CDR3 is TGTGCCAGCTCATCCCAACCCGCCGGGACAGTCTTTCCCTACGAGCAGTACTTC. Full variable domain (missing parts from reference TRBV18 and TRBJ2-7): NAGVMQNPRHLVRRRGQEARLRCSPMKGHSHVYWYRQLPEEGLKFMVYLQKENIIDESGMPKERFSAEFPKEGPSILRIQQVVRGDSAAYFCASSSQPAGTVFPYEQYFGPGTRLTVT.

This chain joins TRBV9 and TRBJ2-2; D unclear. Trimming cost V 0 bases and J 0 bases, with 6 bases left between them. The CDR3 has 15 residues. The germline V gene encodes CDR1 SGDLS and CDR2 YYNGEE. Here the CDR3 DNA reads TGTGCCAGCAGCGTAGCCGTTACGAACACCGGGGAGCTGTTTTTT. Translation gives CASSVAVTNTGELFF.

CDR3 DNA sequence: TGTGCCAGCAGGACAGGGTGGGAGGCCTACACCTTC. Its translation is CASRTGWEAYTF. The chain is built from TRBV27 and TRBJ1-2; 7 nucleotides line up with TRBD1. The CDR3 is 12 amino acids. Germline lookup yields CDR1 MNHEY and CDR2 SMNVEV (reference sequence). V lost 6 bases and J lost 10; bases outside the gene matches: 8.

The V call is TRBV19, the J call TRBJ2-5; D is perhaps TRBD2 (6 bases). The CDR3 spans 13 residues. Germline CDR1 and CDR2: LNHDA and SQIVND (reference sequence). Between the trimmed V and J ends, which lost 5 bases and 5 bases, there was a span of 12 bases. In DNA form, the CDR3 reads TGTGCCAGTAGTCCCGGGGGTTTGGAGACCCAGTACTTC. As protein: CASSPGGLETQYF.

The chain combines TRBV10-2 with TRBJ2-5; 11 bases agree with TRBD2. Unmatched junction bases numbered 8, after V lost 1 base and J lost 4 bases. CDR1 WSHSY and CDR2 SAAADI come from the germline V gene. There are 17 residues in the CDR3. The CDR3 is CASSEWGSGGASETQYF. DNA for the CDR3: TGCGCCAGCAGTGAGTGGGGTAGCGGGGGGGCCTCAGAGACCCAGTACTTC.

The chain recombines TRBV5-8 with TRBJ1-5; 7 bases agree with TRBD1. CDR3 length: 14 residues. Trimming cost V 4 bases and J 2 bases; bases outside gene matches: 3. Germline lookup yields CDR1 SGHTS and CDR2 YDEGEE. As DNA, the CDR3 is TGTGCCAGCAGCCCTGACAGGGGCAATCAGCCCCAGCATTTT. Translated: CASSPDRGNQPQHF. The full variable domain, its missing parts supplied by reference TRBV5-8 and TRBJ1-5, is EAGVTQSPTHLIKTRGQQATLRCSPISGHTSVYWYQQALGLGLQFLLWYDEGEERNRGNFPPRFSGRQFPNYSSELNVNALELEDSALYLCASSPDRGNQPQHFGDGTRLSIL.

The chain recombines TRBV5-6 with TRBJ1-4; 9 bases agree with TRBD1. Germline CDR1 and CDR2: SGHDT and YYEEEE. V was pared by 7 bases and J by 8 bases, with 12 bases of the junction left unmatched. The CDR3 has 15 amino acids. CDR3 nucleotide sequence: TGTGCCAGCGCGATAGCCGGGACAGGGAACGAAAAACTGTTTTTT. Translation: CASAIAGTGNEKLFF. Combining the CDR3 with reference TRBV5-6 and TRBJ1-4 gives the whole variable domain DAGVTQSPTHLIKTRGQQVTLRCSPKSGHDTVSWYQQALGQGPQFIFQYYEEEERQRGNFPDRFSGHQFPNYSSELNVNALLLGDSALYLCASAIAGTGNEKLFFGSGTQLSVL.

The chain carries TRBV5-1 and TRBJ2-1; no firm D call. Germline V CDR1 and CDR2: SGHRS, YFSETQ. The V end was cut by 0 bases, the J end by 2 bases, with 9 bases between. The CDR3 is 15 residues long. The CDR3 DNA is TGCGCCAGCAGCTTGGTAGGAGAGACCTACAATGAGCAGTTCTTC. Translating gives CASSLVGETYNEQFF.